Below are 2 T cell receptor beta chains sequenced from a single sample in a study of T cells in Graves' hyperthyroidism and ophthalmopathy. Amplification of TCR beta CDR3 regions used RNA as the template. When the TCR CDR3 underwent first-round RT-PCR, the HTBI primer set was used. MiXCR was run by TCRdb on the multiplex PCR reads, yielding one entry per CDR3 protein. The sample has around 500,000 distinct CDR3 sequences, approximately 15% seen once. Sequences were obtained from blood. The receptor set was obtained from a woman aged 18-35 years with Graves' hyperthyroidism.

This clonotype has at least ten counts. The rearrangement uses TRBV27 and TRBJ1-1, with D possibly being TRBD1 (6 bases). The ends were cut back, 6 bases at V and 4 bases at J, with 15 bases in the middle. CDR1 is MNHEY and CDR2 is SMNVEV in the germline V gene (reference sequence). The CDR3 has 14 residues. The DNA for the CDR3 is TGTGCCAGCAGCCGCGGAGGGGGGGTCACTGAAGCTTTCTTT. It codes for CASSRGGGVTEAFF.

This clonotype was picked up a small number of times. The J gene is TRBJ2-1, the V gene TRBV3-1; perhaps D is TRBD1 or TRBD2 (5 bases each). The CDR3 runs 17 residues. The V gene lost 4 bases and the J gene lost 2 bases, with 18 bases spanning the gap. Per germline, CDR1 LGHDT and CDR2 YNNKEL (reference sequence). CDR3 nucleotide sequence: TGTGCCAGCAGCCTAACGTGGGGGAAGAGCCCCTACAATGAGCAGTTCTTC. Its translation: CASSLTWGKSPYNEQFF.